Each of the 32 T cell receptor beta chains below was sequenced from the same sample in a study of identical twins. TCRdb processed the 5' RACE reads anew with MiXCR; each CDR3 protein has one entry. This sample carries roughly 350,000 distinct CDR3 sequences, around 12% of them seen once, and the ten largest clones take just over 7%. The same data also went into a second study, on yellow fever vaccine responses in identical twins.

Sequencing input: CD8+ T cells sorted from blood. The receptors originated from a woman aged 18-29 years in good health.

The V gene is TRBV11-2, the J gene TRBJ2-1, with D possibly being TRBD2 (6 bases). The CDR3 loop spans 16 amino acids. Germline V CDR1 and CDR2: SGHAT, FQNNGV. The V end was cut by 2 bases, the J end by 8 bases, with 19 bases between. CDR3 DNA sequence: TGTGCCAGCAGCTTACGACGACTAGTGAGGTCCGATGAGCAGTTCTTC. It translates to CASSLRRLVRSDEQFF. The full variable domain, in which reference TRBV11-2 and TRBJ2-1 provide the parts outside the CDR3, is EAGVAQSPRYKIIEKRQSVAFWCNPISGHATLYWYQQILGQGPKLLIQFQNNGVVDDSQLPKDRFSAERLKGVDSTLKIQPAKLEDSAVYLCASSLRRLVRSDEQFFGPGTRLTVL.

This clonotype has ten or more counts. This chain uses TRBV5-1 with TRBJ1-1; D is unclear. With 0 bases removed from V and 0 bases from J, the gap between germline ends came to 9 bases. The CDR3 has 15 residues. Germline V gene lookup returns CDR1 SGHRS and CDR2 YFSETQ. CDR3 residues: CASSLESELNTEAFF. The CDR3, as DNA: TGCGCCAGCAGCTTGGAGTCGGAGCTGAACACTGAAGCTTTCTTT.

This clonotype was seen a few times. The rearrangement joins TRBV4-1 to TRBJ2-2; a possible D gene is TRBD1 (5 bases). The CDR3 has 15 residues. CDR1 and CDR2 (germline): MGHRA, YSYEKL. Trimming took 5 bases from V and 6 from J, leaving 16 bases between them. The CDR3 bases are TGCGCCAGCAGCTACCCAGGGATCTCTCCCGGGGAGCTGTTTTTT. It specifies CASSYPGISPGELFF.

The V call is TRBV28, the J call TRBJ1-6, with D hard to call. The CDR3 runs to 14 residues. V was pared by 3 bases and J by 8 bases, with 11 bases between. Germline V gene data show CDR1 as MDHEN and CDR2 as SYDVKM. The CDR3 here is CASSFPTRDSPLHF. The CDR3 nucleotides are TGTGCCAGCAGTTTCCCCACTCGGGATTCACCCCTCCACTTT.

V gene TRBV20-1 combines with J gene TRBJ1-1, with D maybe TRBD1 (5 bases). Germline V lookup: CDR1 DFQATT, CDR2 SNEGSKA (reference sequence). Between the trimmed V and J ends, which lost 1 base and 7 bases, there was a span of 13 bases. This CDR3 spans 13 amino acids. The CDR3 DNA reads as TGCAGTGCTAGAGTCTCACCAGGGATTGAAGCTTTCTTT. Its translation: CSARVSPGIEAFF.

This clonotype was seen many times. This chain links TRBV4-1 with TRBJ2-5, with D perhaps matching TRBD2 (5 bases). Per germline, CDR1 MGHRA and CDR2 YSYEKL. This CDR3 is built from 17 residues. V gave up 0 bases and J gave up 5 bases, with 19 bases separating them. The CDR3 spells CASSQDQRGLWWETQYF. The DNA for the CDR3 is TGCGCCAGCAGCCAAGATCAGAGAGGGCTGTGGTGGGAGACCCAGTACTTC.

The chain employs TRBV6-2 or TRBV6-3 and TRBJ1-1; D is unresolved. Germline V gene lookup returns CDR1 MNHEY and CDR2 SVGEGT. The germline V and J ends were trimmed by 7 bases and 5 bases, with 20 bases remaining between them. The CDR3 totals 15 residues. DNA of the CDR3: TGTGCCAGCACCCCCCTCCTGACGGTTCATACTGAAGCTTTCTTT. It encodes CASTPLLTVHTEAFF.

The J gene is TRBJ2-7, the V gene TRBV9; no clear D gene. With 4 bases removed from V and 4 bases from J, the gap between germline ends came to 18 bases. The CDR3 length is 15 residues. Germline values: CDR1 SGDLS, CDR2 YYNGEE. The CDR3 loop reads CASSPGRFSAYEQYF. The CDR3 DNA is TGTGCCAGCAGCCCCGGACGGTTCTCCGCTTACGAGCAGTACTTC.

This clonotype appeared many times. The V and J genes are TRBV12-5 and TRBJ2-5; D gene ambiguous. The germline V gene has CDR1 LGHNT and CDR2 FRNRAP. The CDR3 spans 12 residues. V gave up 6 bases and J gave up 0 bases, with 5 bases separating them. The CDR3 DNA reads as TGTGCTAGTGGCGATAACCAAGAGACCCAGTACTTC. It specifies CASGDNQETQYF.

The J gene is TRBJ2-7, the V gene TRBV20-1; 7 bases are a match to TRBD1. J gave up 1 base and V 6 bases, and 6 bases lay outside the gene matches. Germline V gene data show CDR1 as DFQATT and CDR2 as SNEGSKA (reference sequence). The CDR3 sequence is 13 residues long. CDR3 bases: TGCAGTGCCACGGGGACAGCGTCCTACGAGCAGTACGTC. Protein: CSATGTASYEQYV.

The J gene is TRBJ2-1, the V gene TRBV6-4; 12 bases are a match to TRBD2. From germline, CDR1 is MRHNA and CDR2 SNTAGT. This CDR3 region has 16 residues. Losses at the gene ends were 3 bases for V and 6 bases for J; bases not matched to a gene: 6. The CDR3 DNA follows: TGTGCCAGCAGTGAACCTAGCGGGGGGGCCCCCAATGAGCAGTTCTTC. This gives the protein CASSEPSGGAPNEQFF.

This clonotype occurred many times. The chain employs TRBV4-1 and TRBJ2-7, with a weak D call TRBD2 (6 bases). V was trimmed by 4 bases and J by 3 bases, leaving 10 bases between them. CDR1 is MGHRA and CDR2 is YSYEKL in the germline V gene. CDR3 size: 13 residues. CDR3 coding DNA: TGCGCCAGCAGCCCTGGAGCGGGCTACGAGCAGTACTTC. It yields the protein CASSPGAGYEQYF.

This clonotype showed up just a few times. This chain uses TRBV7-8 with TRBJ2-5; 12 positions agree with TRBD2. Germline V gene data show CDR1 as SGHVS and CDR2 as FQNEAQ. The CDR3 extends over 17 amino acids. The V segment lost 0 bases and the J segment 4 bases; nucleotides outside the gene matches: 6. The CDR3 sequence: CASSLAGLAGFGETQYF. The CDR3 DNA reads as TGTGCCAGCAGCTTAGCCGGACTAGCGGGATTTGGAGAGACCCAGTACTTC. Based on the CDR3 plus reference TRBV7-8 and TRBJ2-5, the full variable domain is GAGVSQSPRYKVAKRGQDVALRCDPISGHVSLFWYQQALGQGPEFLTYFQNEAQLDKSGLPSDRFFAERPEGSVSTLKIQRTQQEDSAVYLCASSLAGLAGFGETQYFGPGTRLLVL.

The CDR3 nucleotides are TGTGCCAGCGGGACCAGGGAGACCCAGTACTTC. This gives the protein CASGTRETQYF. The chain has TRBV9 and TRBJ2-5; D is perhaps TRBD1 or TRBD2 (5 bases each). V lost 7 bases and J 5 bases, leaving 9 bases between the germline ends. The CDR3 runs 11 residues. CDR1 is SGDLS, CDR2 YYNGEE, per germline.

In DNA form, the CDR3 reads TGTGCCACCAGTCCCTACGAGGGCCTACTGAATGAGCAGTTCTTC. Translating it yields CATSPYEGLLNEQFF. The chain combines TRBV24-1 with TRBJ2-1; tentatively, D is TRBD2 (5 bases). Between the trimmed V and J ends, which lost 6 bases and 7 bases, there was a span of 18 bases. Germline loops: CDR1 KGHDR, CDR2 SFDVKD. The CDR3 length is 15 residues.

This chain joins TRBV21-1 and TRBJ2-7; the table's D gene call, TRBD2, was not cross checked with the DNA. TRBV21-1 is flagged as a pseudogene. The CDR3 is 15 residues long. CDR3 sequence (DNA): TGTGCCAGCAGCAAAGCATGGGCCGGCTCCTACGAGCAGTACTTC. Encoded protein: CASSKAWAGSYEQYF.

The CDR3: CASSEHRAGTDTQYF. CDR3 DNA sequence: TGCGCCAGCAGTGAGCACAGGGCGGGGACAGATACGCAGTATTTT. The chain links TRBV10-2 to TRBJ2-3, with D perhaps TRBD1 or TRBD2 (6 bases each). The germline V gene encodes CDR1 WSHSY and CDR2 SAAADI. V lost 2 bases to trimming and J lost 3 bases, with 12 bases between them. This CDR3 is 15 amino acids long.

This clonotype was seen more than once but under ten times. The genes are TRBV13 and TRBJ2-7; 7 nucleotides agree with TRBD1. This CDR3 spans 15 amino acids. J was trimmed by 2 bases and V by 3 bases; bases with no gene match: 7. The V gene's germline CDR1 is PRHDT and CDR2 FYEKMQ (reference sequence). The CDR3 DNA is TGTGCCAGCAGCTTCCGACAGGGAAGCCCCTACGAGCAGTACGTC. Protein sequence: CASSFRQGSPYEQYV.

This clonotype appeared a few times. The chain joins TRBV24-1 to TRBJ2-2, with D possibly being TRBD1 or TRBD2 (5 bases each). Germline-derived CDR1 and CDR2 are KGHDR and SFDVKD. Between the trimmed V and J ends, which lost 5 bases and 0 bases, there was a span of 18 bases. The length of the CDR3 is 18 residues. CDR3 sequence reads: CATSARGGPTANTGELFF. The CDR3 bases are TGTGCCACCAGTGCGAGGGGTGGACCGACGGCGAACACCGGGGAGCTGTTTTTT.

This clonotype was observed a handful of times. The DNA of the CDR3 is TGCAGTGCTATGACAGGGCATGAGCAGTTCTTC. Its translation is CSAMTGHEQFF. The rearrangement joins TRBV20-1 to TRBJ2-1, with 7 bases aligning to TRBD1. This CDR3 is 11 amino acids long. V was clipped by 4 bases and J by 8 bases; unmatched bases: 2. Germline values: CDR1 DFQATT, CDR2 SNEGSKA (reference sequence).

This clonotype was seen a single time. The chain is built from TRBV27 and TRBJ2-7; the match to TRBD2 covers 8 bases. Germline loops: CDR1 MNHEY, CDR2 SMNVEV (reference sequence). J lost 2 bases, V lost 3 bases, and 6 bases had no gene match. The CDR3 covers 15 residues. The CDR3 sequence is CASSFRGGTTYEQYV. DNA for the CDR3: TGTGCCAGCAGTTTTCGGGGGGGTACCACCTACGAGCAGTACGTC.

DNA for the CDR3: TGTGCCAGCAGTTTGGTACTAGCGGGATTCGAGCAGTTCTTC. Translating gives CASSLVLAGFEQFF. V is TRBV12-3 or TRBV12-4 and J is TRBJ2-1; 10 nucleotides align to TRBD2. Trimming removed 3 bases from V and 10 bases from J; junction bases left unmatched: 6. The CDR3 contains 14 residues.

The chain combines TRBV7-6 with TRBJ2-5; possibly TRBD1 or TRBD2 for D (6 bases each). Trimming stripped 6 bases from V and 5 bases from J, with 13 bases between. Germline lookup yields CDR1 SGHVS and CDR2 FNYEAQ. The CDR3 length is 13 residues. The DNA for the CDR3 is TGTGCCAGCAGGAATGGGGGGCGGGAGACCCAGTACTTC. Its protein is CASRNGGRETQYF.

This clonotype turned up a few times. This rearrangement joins TRBV3-1 to TRBJ2-1; TRBD2 aligns across 13 bases. Germline lookup yields CDR1 LGHDT and CDR2 YNNKEL (reference sequence). The length of the CDR3 is 16 residues. With V trimmed by 1 base and J by 8 bases, 5 bases remained unmatched. The CDR3 DNA reads TGTGCCAGCAGCCAAGCGACTAGCGGGAGGTGGGATGAGCAGTTCTTC. Protein product: CASSQATSGRWDEQFF.

This clonotype was recorded at least ten times. V is TRBV12-3 or TRBV12-4 and J is TRBJ2-1, with TRBD2 identical over 9 bases. Trimming removed 3 bases from V and 7 bases from J; junction bases left unmatched: 13. This CDR3 comprises 17 residues. CDR3: CASSFPGGAGGWNEQFF. The CDR3, as DNA: TGTGCCAGCAGTTTCCCAGGGGGAGCGGGAGGCTGGAATGAGCAGTTCTTC.

V and J are TRBV4-1 and TRBJ1-2; D is undetermined. The germline V and J ends were trimmed by 0 bases and 1 base, with 0 bases remaining between them. Germline loops: CDR1 MGHRA, CDR2 YSYEKL. This CDR3 has 12 residues. The CDR3 DNA reads as TGCGCCAGCAGCCAAGATAACTATGGCTACACCTTC. This encodes CASSQDNYGYTF.

The rearrangement links TRBV7-7 to TRBJ2-1; D may be TRBD1 (6 bases). The ends were cut back, 1 base at V and 3 bases at J, with 10 bases in the middle. In germline, CDR1 is SSHAT, CDR2 FNYEAQ (reference sequence). The CDR3 is made up of 15 amino acids. CDR3 in amino acids: CASSLVATGYNEQFF. In nucleotides, the CDR3 is TGTGCCAGCAGCTTAGTAGCGACAGGCTACAATGAGCAGTTCTTC.

This chain links TRBV4-1 with TRBJ2-1; possibly TRBD1 for D (6 bases). Trimming cost V 6 bases and J 9 bases, with 18 bases left between them. The CDR3 is made up of 14 amino acids. Germline V gives CDR1 MGHRA, CDR2 YSYEKL. CDR3 sequence reads: CASRPGGRVTEQFF. CDR3 DNA: TGCGCCAGCAGACCTGGGGGCAGGGTAACTGAGCAGTTCTTC.

The table lists this clonotype with a few counts. The genes are TRBV7-3 and TRBJ2-3; TRBD2 matches at 11 bases. The germline V gene has CDR1 SGHTA and CDR2 FQGTGA. J was trimmed by 3 bases and V by 4 bases; bases with no gene match: 6. The length of the CDR3 is 16 residues. CDR3 sequence (DNA): TGTGCCAGCAGCTCATTAGCGGGAGGGGTGACAGATACGCAGTATTTT. Its translation: CASSSLAGGVTDTQYF.

The chain recombines TRBV20-1 with TRBJ2-7, with TRBD2 identical over 7 bases. The CDR3 spans 13 residues. V trimming: 2 bases; J trimming: 2 bases; junction bases outside the gene matches: 3. Germline V CDR1 and CDR2: DFQATT, SNEGSKA (reference sequence). In nucleotides, the CDR3 is TGCAGTGCTAGAACTAGCGATGCCTACGAGCAGTACTTC. It translates to CSARTSDAYEQYF.

This clonotype was seen a few times. The rearrangement joins TRBV7-8 to TRBJ2-2, with 7 bases matching TRBD2. The CDR3 covers 14 residues. The V segment lost 1 base and the J segment 7 bases; nucleotides outside the gene matches: 3. Germline CDR1 reads SGHVS; CDR2 reads FQNEAQ. The CDR3 loop is CASSLGGGGGELFF. CDR3 nucleotides: TGTGCCAGCAGCTTAGGTGGCGGGGGCGGGGAGCTGTTTTTT.

There are a few counts of this clonotype. This chain uses TRBV5-4 with TRBJ1-1, with D unclear. CDR3 length: 17 residues. V gave up 3 bases and J gave up 1 base, with 19 bases separating them. Germline-derived CDR1 and CDR2 are SGHNT and YYREEE (reference sequence). The CDR3 DNA follows: TGTGCCAGCAGCTCCCCCCGGCGGGGAATGAAGAACACTGAAGCTTTCTTT. The encoded protein is CASSSPRRGMKNTEAFF.